This is a list of T cell receptor beta chains from one sample in a study of T cell responses to AZD1222 COVID-19 vaccine. Sequencing used immunoSEQ multiplex PCR; TCRdb keeps in-frame clones, though not all of them. In the table there are about 92,000 clones, roughly 90% of which are singletons. This specimen consisted of peripheral blood, obtained on day 0 of AZD1222 vaccination. The source of these receptors is an adult in good health. The conserved cysteine and the conserved F or W are not part of the CDR3 here.

>TRBJ2-7|TRBV14
ASSQGTGNYEQY
>TRBJ1-3|TRBV6-5
ASSLATGGPGNTIY
>TRBJ2-7|TRBV5-1
ASSYTTGYSYEQY
>TRBJ1-6|TRBV3-1/TRBV3-2
ASSRGQNNSPLH
>TRBJ1-2|TRBV2
ASSATAGGYT
>TRBJ1-1|TRBV6-2/TRBV6-3
ASSARREAF
>TRBJ2-3|TRBV7-2
ASSLVLAGGHTDTQY
>TRBJ2-3|TRBV7-2
ASSLEGARTDTQY
>TRBJ1-5|TRBV20-1
SASNQGGQPQH
>TRBJ2-1|TRBV14
ASSQPYGQGAWEQF
>TRBJ2-1|TRBV5-1
ASSQSAGAYNEQF
>TRBJ2-5|TRBV28
ASSFTGKETQY
>TRBJ2-2|TRBV7-2
ASSLGGLLGGELF
>TRBJ1-4|TRBV28
ASSIFQGHEKLF
>TRBJ2-2|TRBV29-1
SAMRQFNTGELF
>TRBJ2-3|TRBV4-1
ASSRSTGAGTDTQY
>TRBJ2-1|TRBV11-3
ASSSSLAGGPSEQF
>TRBJ2-5|TRBV12-3/TRBV12-4
AILRGVGETQY
>TRBJ2-5|TRBV6-5
ASRPSGGQETQY
>TRBJ1-2|TRBV19
ASSTIARESGHSGYT
>TRBJ1-4|TRBV9
ASSRQEKLF
>TRBJ1-2|TRBV4-1
ASSQDTGAGGYT
>TRBJ2-5|TRBV5-4
ASSPGGFQETQY
>TRBJ2-3|TRBV11-3
ASSRLTSGGTDTQY
>TRBJ2-3|TRBV7-9
ASSARRGQGVSDTQY
>TRBJ2-1|TRBV11-2
ASSLAGQANEQF
>TRBJ1-2|TRBV28
ASSSYSVNRDGYT
>TRBJ1-2|TRBV18
ASSVRRGQDGYT
>TRBJ2-3|TRBV11-3
ASSRNEATQY
>TRBJ2-7|TRBV5-4
ASSLAGTGAREQY
>TRBJ1-2|TRBV19
ASTPRFGPGDGYT
>TRBJ2-2|TRBV21-1
ASDPGLQHTGELF
>TRBJ2-1|TRBV20-1
SASRQGYNEQF
>TRBJ1-5|TRBV2
ASSGPGAGSGQPQH
>TRBJ2-3|TRBV7-2
ASSLERIDTQY
>TRBJ2-1|TRBV10-3
AISPQTYNEQF
>TRBJ2-4|TRBV6-2/TRBV6-3
ASSYSAQKLAKNIQY
>TRBJ1-6|TRBV7-2
ASSLAPGSYNSPLH
>TRBJ1-4|TRBV5-5
ASSYNQMAATNEKLF
>TRBJ1-4|TRBV5-6
ASSYTKRERTNEKLF
>TRBJ1-5|TRBV24-1
ATSATGDQPQH
>TRBJ2-1|TRBV9
ASSVMGYEQF
>TRBJ2-1|TRBV9
ASSVELADHNEQF
>TRBJ2-3|TRBV18
ASSPTNTDTQY
>TRBJ2-3|TRBV5-1
ASLATDTQY
>TRBJ1-1|TRBV14
ASSPSMNTEAF
>TRBJ1-1|TRBV2
ASSLRTGGLSTEAF
>TRBJ1-4|TRBV2
ASSENRGQGKLF